This T cell receptor (beta chain) was captured in a study of patients and donors after allogeneic stem cell transplantation (dated by TCRdb to about 2020). Taken from cysteine to phenylalanine, the CDR3 has 15 residues. Here the CDR3 DNA is all that survives: 45 bases in frame from base 1. CDR1 and CDR2 are drawn from the germline V gene: SGHRS, YFSETQ. Trimming takes 3 bases from V and 2 bases from J, and the germline ends sit 11 bases apart. This clonotype was seen only a few times. This receptor's antigen is unknown. No clone much larger than this one lies a single base away; base qualities are absent. The method behind the library was RT-PCR. The sequencer listed for this sample is NextSeq 550. Using fastp trimming at Q25 and MiXCR clonotype assembly, TCRdb reanalyzed the public sequencing data and kept in-frame beta chains. Each entry merges the rows of one CDR3 protein and shows their most common DNA and genes. The sample table lists 70,000 or so distinct CDR3 sequences, about a quarter of them with a count of one. The biggest ten clones account for around a quarter of the sample.

The source of this sequence is a human donor who was either an allogeneic HSCT recipient or a stem cell or donor lymphocyte infusion donor (not recorded which). It is not recorded whose cells these are; they may come from a transplant donor. Recombination joined TRBV5-1 with TRBJ1-4; no D gene is confidently identified. Input material: blood, either unsorted or a sorted T cell fraction (not recorded which). The CDR3 reads CASSSRWTTNEKLFF. The nucleotide sequence reads TGCGCCAGCAGCTCTCGATGGACCACTAATGAAAAACTGTTTTTT.